The clone carrying this T cell receptor (beta chain) showed up many times. What it binds is unknown. The sample comes from a study of T cells in Graves' hyperthyroidism and ophthalmopathy. RNA transcripts yielded amplified TCR beta CDR3 regions. The TCR CDR3 first-round RT-PCR relied on the HTBI primer set. MiXCR, run by TCRdb on the multiplex PCR reads, gives a single entry per CDR3 protein. The table shows 600,000 to 900,000 distinct CDR3 sequences, with 16% occurring only once. V lost 7 bases and J lost 0, with 10 bases in between. This CDR3 is built from 15 residues. Looked up from germline, CDR1 is SNHLY and CDR2 is FYNNEI. The study enrolled patients aged 18 to 65 with newly diagnosed hyperthyroidism of under 2 months' duration. Study results and limitations: Before onset, ophthalmopathy was predicted by the model a median approximately 6.7 months earlier.

What was sequenced was blood. V is TRBV2 and J is TRBJ2-6; D uncertain. The sequence was collected from a man between 18 and 29 years old with Graves' hyperthyroidism. CDR3 bases: TGTGCCAGCACCGGAGAGGTCTCTGGGGCCAACGTCCTGACTTTC. Protein: CASTGEVSGANVLTF. The variable domain in full, completed from reference TRBV2 and TRBJ2-6, reads EPEVTQTPSHQVTQMGQEVILRCVPISNHLYFYWYRQILGQKVEFLVSFYNNEISEKSEIFDDQFSVERPDGSNFTLKIRSTKLEDSAMYFCASTGEVSGANVLTFGAGSRLTVL.